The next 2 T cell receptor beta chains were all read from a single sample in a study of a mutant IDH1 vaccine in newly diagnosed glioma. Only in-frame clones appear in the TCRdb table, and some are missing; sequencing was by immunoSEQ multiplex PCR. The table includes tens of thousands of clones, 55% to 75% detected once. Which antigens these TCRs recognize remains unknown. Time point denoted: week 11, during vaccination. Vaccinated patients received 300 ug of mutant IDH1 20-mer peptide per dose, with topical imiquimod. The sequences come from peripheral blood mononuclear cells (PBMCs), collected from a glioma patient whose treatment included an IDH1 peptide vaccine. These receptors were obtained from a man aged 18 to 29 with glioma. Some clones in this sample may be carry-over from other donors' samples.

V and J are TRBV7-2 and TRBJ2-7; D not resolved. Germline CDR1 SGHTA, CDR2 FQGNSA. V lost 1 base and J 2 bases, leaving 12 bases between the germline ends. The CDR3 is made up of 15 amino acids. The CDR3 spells CASSLERGKPYEQYF. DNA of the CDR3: TGTGCCAGCAGCTTAGAGCGCGGCAAGCCCTACGAGCAGTACTTC.

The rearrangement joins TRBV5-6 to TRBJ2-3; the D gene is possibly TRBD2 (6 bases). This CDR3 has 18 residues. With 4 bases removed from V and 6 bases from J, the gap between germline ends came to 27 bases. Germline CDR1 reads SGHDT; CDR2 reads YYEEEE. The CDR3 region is CASSPGVRYYRILDTQYF. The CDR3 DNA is TGTGCCAGCAGCCCGGGAGTCCGATACTACCGGATCTTGGATACGCAGTATTTT.